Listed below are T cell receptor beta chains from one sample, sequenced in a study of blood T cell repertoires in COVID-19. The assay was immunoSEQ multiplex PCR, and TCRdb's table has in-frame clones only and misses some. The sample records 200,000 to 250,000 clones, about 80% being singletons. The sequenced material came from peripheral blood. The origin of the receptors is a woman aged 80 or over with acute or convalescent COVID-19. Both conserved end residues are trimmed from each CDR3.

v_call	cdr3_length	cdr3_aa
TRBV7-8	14	ASSLLVGGYTGELF
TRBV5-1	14	ASSFITTANTGELV
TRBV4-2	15	ASSQASDRLESYGYT
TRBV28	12	ASSLGGSRDTIY
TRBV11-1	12	ASSFRDKGNTIY
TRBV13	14	ASSLGSTGSYNEQF
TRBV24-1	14	ATIKQNRDYNSPLH
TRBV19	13	ASSIQAGGPYEQY
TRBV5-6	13	ASSLRGMGSQPQH
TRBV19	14	ASSNPSGGGTDTQY
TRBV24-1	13	ATSDFRQTHNEQF
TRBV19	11	ASSIDRGDEQF
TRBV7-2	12	ASSSLTDFYGYT
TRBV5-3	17	ARSLEPGQGAARWETQY
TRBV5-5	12	ASSLVAGGTEQF
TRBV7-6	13	ASSSAGTGFYEQY
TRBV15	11	ATSRAGQGDTV
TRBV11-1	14	ASSLTLAGAGETQY
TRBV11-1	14	ASSLGAGSNTGELF
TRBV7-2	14	ASSRPGQGNPGELF
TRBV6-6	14	ASSYQGATYNSPLH
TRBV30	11	AWSVRGGTEAF
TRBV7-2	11	ASSSTDRGQQY
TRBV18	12	ASSDRDRVREQY
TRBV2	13	ATTGGRAMNTEAF
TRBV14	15	ASSQDMGAGGKIEAF
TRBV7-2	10	ASSLGLGELF
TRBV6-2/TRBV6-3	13	ASSPLAGYYNEQF
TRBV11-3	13	ASSLRASGADTQY
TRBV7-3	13	ASSSAGTSGYTQY
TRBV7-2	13	ASSFTSGGADTQY
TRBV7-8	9	ASGQGGGYT
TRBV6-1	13	ASSEARPSIVAQH
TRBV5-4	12	ASSSQGNGDEQY
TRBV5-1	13	ASSGGQGALREQY
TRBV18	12	ASSQGQDGTEAF
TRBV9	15	ASSVLAGLEVADTQY
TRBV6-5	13	ASITGDRGNQPQH
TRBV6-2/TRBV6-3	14	ASSYPRLPTSYEQY
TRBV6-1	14	ASSEGFGGSNQPQH
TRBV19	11	ASHPGSGNTIY
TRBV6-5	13	ASSYWAGRNSPLH
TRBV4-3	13	ASSQVRQGVQPQH
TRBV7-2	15	ASSLVASLAGGNEQF
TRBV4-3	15	ASSQDQHKNSGNTIY